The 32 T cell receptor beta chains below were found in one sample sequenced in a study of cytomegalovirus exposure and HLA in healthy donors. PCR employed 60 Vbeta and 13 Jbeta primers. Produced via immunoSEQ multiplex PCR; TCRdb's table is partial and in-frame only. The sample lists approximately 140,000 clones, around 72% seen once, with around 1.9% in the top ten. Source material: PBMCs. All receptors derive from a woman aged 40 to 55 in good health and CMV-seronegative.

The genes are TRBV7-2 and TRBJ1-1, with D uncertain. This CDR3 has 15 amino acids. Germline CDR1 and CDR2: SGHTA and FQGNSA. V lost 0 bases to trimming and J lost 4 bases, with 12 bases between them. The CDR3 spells CASSLAVGDFTEAFF. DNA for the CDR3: TGTGCCAGCAGCTTAGCGGTTGGAGATTTCACTGAAGCTTTCTTT.

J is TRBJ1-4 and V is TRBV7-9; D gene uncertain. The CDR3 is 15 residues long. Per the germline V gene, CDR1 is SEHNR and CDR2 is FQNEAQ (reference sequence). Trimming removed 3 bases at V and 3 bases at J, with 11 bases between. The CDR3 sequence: CASSLNGEPNEKLFF. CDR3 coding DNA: TGTGCCAGCAGCTTGAACGGGGAACCTAATGAAAAACTGTTTTTT.

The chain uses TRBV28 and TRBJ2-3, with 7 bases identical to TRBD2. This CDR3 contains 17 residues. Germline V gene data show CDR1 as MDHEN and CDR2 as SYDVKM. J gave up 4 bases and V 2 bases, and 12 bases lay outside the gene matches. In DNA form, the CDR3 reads TGTGCCAGCAGTTTAAGGCGGGAGTCCTACCTAGCAGATACGCAGTATTTT. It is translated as CASSLRRESYLADTQYF.

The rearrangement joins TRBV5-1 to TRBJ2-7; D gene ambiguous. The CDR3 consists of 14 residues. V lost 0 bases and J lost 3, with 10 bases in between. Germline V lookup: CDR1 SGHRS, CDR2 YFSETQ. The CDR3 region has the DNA TGCGCCAGCAGCTTGGATGGAGCTGACTACGAGCAGTACTTC. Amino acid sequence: CASSLDGADYEQYF.

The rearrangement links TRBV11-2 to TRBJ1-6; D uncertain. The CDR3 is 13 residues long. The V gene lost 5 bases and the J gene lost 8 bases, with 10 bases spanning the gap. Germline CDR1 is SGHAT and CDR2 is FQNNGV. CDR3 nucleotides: TGTGCCAGCAGCCCAAACCCAGATTCACCCCTCCACTTT. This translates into CASSPNPDSPLHF. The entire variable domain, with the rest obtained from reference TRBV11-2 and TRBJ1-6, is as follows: EAGVAQSPRYKIIEKRQSVAFWCNPISGHATLYWYQQILGQGPKLLIQFQNNGVVDDSQLPKDRFSAERLKGVDSTLKIQPAKLEDSAVYLCASSPNPDSPLHFGNGTRLTVT.

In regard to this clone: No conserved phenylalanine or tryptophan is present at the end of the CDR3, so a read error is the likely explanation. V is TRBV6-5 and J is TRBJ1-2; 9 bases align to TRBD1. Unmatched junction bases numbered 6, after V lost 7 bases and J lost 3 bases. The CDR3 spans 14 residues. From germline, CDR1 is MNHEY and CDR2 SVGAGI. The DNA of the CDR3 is TGTGCCAGCATCAAGGGACAGGGCTACTATGGCTACACCCTC. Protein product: CASIKGQGYYGYTL.

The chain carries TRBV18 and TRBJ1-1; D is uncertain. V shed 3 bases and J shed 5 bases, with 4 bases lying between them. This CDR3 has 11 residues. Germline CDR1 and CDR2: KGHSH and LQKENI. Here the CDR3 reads CASSPNTEAFF. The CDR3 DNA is TGTGCCAGCTCACCTAATACTGAAGCTTTCTTT. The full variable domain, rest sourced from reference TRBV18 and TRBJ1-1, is NAGVMQNPRHLVRRRGQEARLRCSPMKGHSHVYWYRQLPEEGLKFMVYLQKENIIDESGMPKERFSAEFPKEGPSILRIQQVVRGDSAAYFCASSPNTEAFFGQGTRLTVV.

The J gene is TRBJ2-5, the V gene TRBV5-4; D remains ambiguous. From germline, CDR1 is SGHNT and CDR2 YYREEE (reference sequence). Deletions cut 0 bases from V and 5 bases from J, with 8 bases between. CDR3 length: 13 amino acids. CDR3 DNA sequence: TGTGCCAGCAGCTTGGACCTATGGGAGACCCAGTACTTC. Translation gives CASSLDLWETQYF.

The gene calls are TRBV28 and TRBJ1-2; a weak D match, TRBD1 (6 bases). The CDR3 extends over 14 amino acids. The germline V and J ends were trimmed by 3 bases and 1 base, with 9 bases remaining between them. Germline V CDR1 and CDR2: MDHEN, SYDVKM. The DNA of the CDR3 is TGTGCCAGCAGTTTGGTCAGGGGTAACTATGGCTACACCTTC. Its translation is CASSLVRGNYGYTF.

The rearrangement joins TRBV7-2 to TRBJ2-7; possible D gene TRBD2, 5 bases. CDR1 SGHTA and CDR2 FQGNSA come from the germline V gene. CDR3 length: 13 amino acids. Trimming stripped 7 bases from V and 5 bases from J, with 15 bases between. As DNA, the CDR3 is TGTGCCAGCACGAGGATCGGGGTCCACGAGCAGTACTTC. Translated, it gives CASTRIGVHEQYF. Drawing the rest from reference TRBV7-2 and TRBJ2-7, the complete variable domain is GAGVSQSPSNKVTEKGKDVELRCDPISGHTALYWYRQSLGQGLEFLIYFQGNSAPDKSGLPSDRFSAERTGGSVSTLTIQRTQQEDSAVYLCASTRIGVHEQYFGPGTRLTVT.

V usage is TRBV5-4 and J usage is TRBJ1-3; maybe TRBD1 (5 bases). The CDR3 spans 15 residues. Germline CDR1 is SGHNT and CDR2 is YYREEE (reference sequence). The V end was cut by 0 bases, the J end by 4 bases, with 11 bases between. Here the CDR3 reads CASSLGWDSGNTIYF. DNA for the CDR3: TGTGCCAGCAGCTTGGGCTGGGACTCAGGAAACACCATATATTTT.

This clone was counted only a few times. CDR3 region: CAAEVGGWSYNEQFF. CDR3 DNA sequence: TGTGCCGCCGAAGTCGGGGGGTGGTCCTACAATGAGCAGTTCTTC. The genes are TRBV6-1 and TRBJ2-1, with 7 bases fitting TRBD2. The V and J ends lost 11 bases and 1 base, in that order; junction bases with no gene match: 11. The CDR3 totals 15 residues. The germline V gene encodes CDR1 MNHNS and CDR2 SASEGT.

Here the CDR3 DNA reads TGCGCCAGCAGCCAGGACAGGGGATCTAACTATGGCTACACCTTC. Translated, it gives CASSQDRGSNYGYTF. The V gene is TRBV5-1, the J gene TRBJ1-2, with 9 bases identical to TRBD1. Trimming removed 4 bases from V and 0 bases from J; junction bases left unmatched: 4. Germline V gene lookup returns CDR1 SGHRS and CDR2 YFSETQ. The CDR3 loop spans 15 amino acids.

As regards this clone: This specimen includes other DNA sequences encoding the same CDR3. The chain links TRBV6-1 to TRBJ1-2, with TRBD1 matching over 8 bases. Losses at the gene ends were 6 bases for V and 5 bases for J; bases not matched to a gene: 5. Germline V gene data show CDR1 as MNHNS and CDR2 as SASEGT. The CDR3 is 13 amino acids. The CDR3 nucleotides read TGTGCCAGCAGGGGACAGGCCCAGTATGGCTACACCTTC. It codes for CASRGQAQYGYTF.

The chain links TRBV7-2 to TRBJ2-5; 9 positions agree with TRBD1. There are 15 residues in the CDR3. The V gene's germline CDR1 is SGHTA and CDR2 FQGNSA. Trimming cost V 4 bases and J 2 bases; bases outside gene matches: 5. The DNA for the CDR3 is TGTGCCAGCAGCTCGTCCGGGACAGGGCAAGAGACCCAGTACTTC. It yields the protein CASSSSGTGQETQYF.

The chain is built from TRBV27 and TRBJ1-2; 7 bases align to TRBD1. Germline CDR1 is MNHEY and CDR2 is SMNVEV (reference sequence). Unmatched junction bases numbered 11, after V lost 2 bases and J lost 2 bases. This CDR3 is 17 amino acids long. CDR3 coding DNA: TGTGCCAGCAGTTTAAGGGTCGGAGGGGGCAAGAACTATGGCTACACCTTC. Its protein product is CASSLRVGGGKNYGYTF.

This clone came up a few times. CDR3 nucleotide sequence: TGTGCCAGCAGTGGGGGGGGACTGAGCGAGTCAGAGACCCAGTACTTC. Translated, it gives CASSGGGLSESETQYF. V gene TRBV2 combines with J gene TRBJ2-5; TRBD2 matches at 7 bases. J lost 4 bases, V lost 4 bases, and 12 bases had no gene match. The CDR3 runs to 16 residues. Looked up from germline, CDR1 is SNHLY and CDR2 is FYNNEI.

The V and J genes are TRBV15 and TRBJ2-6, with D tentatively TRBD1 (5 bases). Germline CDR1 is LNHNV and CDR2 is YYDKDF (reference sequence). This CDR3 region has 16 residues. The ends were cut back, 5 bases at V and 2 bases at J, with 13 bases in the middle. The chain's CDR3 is CATSPQAGTGANVLTF. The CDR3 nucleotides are TGTGCCACCAGCCCCCAAGCAGGGACTGGGGCCAACGTCCTGACTTTC.

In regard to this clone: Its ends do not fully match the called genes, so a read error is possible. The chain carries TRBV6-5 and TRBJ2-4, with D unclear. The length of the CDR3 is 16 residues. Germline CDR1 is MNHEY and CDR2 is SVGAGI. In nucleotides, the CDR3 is TGTGCCAGCAGTTACTCGCCCCGTGGCGCCAAAAACAGTCAGTACTTC. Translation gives CASSYSPRGAKNSQYF.

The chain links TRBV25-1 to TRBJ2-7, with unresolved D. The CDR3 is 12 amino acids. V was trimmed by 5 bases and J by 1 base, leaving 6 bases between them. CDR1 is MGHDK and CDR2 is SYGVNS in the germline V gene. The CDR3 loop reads CASSRASYEQYF. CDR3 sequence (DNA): TGTGCCAGCAGTCGCGCATCCTACGAGCAGTACTTC.

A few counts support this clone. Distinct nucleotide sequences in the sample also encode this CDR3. The CDR3 region has the DNA TGTGCCTGGAGTGTAGGGACAGGGGGATCCTACGAGCAGTACTTC. This gives the protein CAWSVGTGGSYEQYF. The gene calls are TRBV30 and TRBJ2-7, with 11 bases fitting TRBD1. V trimming: 0 bases; J trimming: 1 base; junction bases outside the gene matches: 2. In germline, CDR1 is GTSNPN, CDR2 SVGIG (reference sequence). This CDR3 spans 15 amino acids.

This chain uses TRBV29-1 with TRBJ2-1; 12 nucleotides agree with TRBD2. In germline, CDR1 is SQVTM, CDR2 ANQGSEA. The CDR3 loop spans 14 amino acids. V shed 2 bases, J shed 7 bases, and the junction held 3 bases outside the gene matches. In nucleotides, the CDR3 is TGCAGCGTTGAACCTAGCGGGAGGGTGAATGAGCAGTTCTTC. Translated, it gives CSVEPSGRVNEQFF.

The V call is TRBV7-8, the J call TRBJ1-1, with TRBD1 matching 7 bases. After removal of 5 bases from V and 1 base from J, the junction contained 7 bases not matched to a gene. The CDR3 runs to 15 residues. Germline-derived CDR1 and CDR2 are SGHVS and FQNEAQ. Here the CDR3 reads CASSPRTGENTEAFF. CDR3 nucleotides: TGTGCCAGCAGCCCGAGGACAGGAGAGAACACTGAAGCTTTCTTT.

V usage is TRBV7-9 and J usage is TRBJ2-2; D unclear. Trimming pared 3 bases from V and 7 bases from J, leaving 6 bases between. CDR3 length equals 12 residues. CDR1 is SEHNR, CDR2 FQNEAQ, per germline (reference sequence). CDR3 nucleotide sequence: TGTGCCAGCAGCTTGGGCCTCGGGGAGCTGTTTTTT. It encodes CASSLGLGELFF.

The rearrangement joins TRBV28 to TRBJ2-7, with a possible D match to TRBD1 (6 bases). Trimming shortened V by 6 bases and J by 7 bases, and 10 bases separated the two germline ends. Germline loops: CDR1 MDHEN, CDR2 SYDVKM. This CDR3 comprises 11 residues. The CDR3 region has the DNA TGTGCCAGCAGCCTCACAGGGGAGCAGTACTTC. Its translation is CASSLTGEQYF. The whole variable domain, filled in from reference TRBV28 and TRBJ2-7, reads DVKVTQSSRYLVKRTGEKVFLECVQDMDHENMFWYRQDPGLGLRLIYFSYDVKMKEKGDIPEGYSVSREKKERFSLILESASTNQTSMYLCASSLTGEQYFGPGTRLTVT.

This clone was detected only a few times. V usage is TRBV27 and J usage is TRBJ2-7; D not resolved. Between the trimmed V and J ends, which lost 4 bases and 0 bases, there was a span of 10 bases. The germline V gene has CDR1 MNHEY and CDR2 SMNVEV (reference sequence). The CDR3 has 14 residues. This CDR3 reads CASSSLLNSYEQYF. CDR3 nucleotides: TGTGCCAGCAGTTCCCTCTTAAACTCCTACGAGCAGTACTTC.

CDR3 residues: CASSGPPSGSYNEQFF. The DNA of the CDR3 is TGTGCCAGCAGCGGCCCCCCTAGCGGGAGCTACAATGAGCAGTTCTTC. The chain recombines TRBV9 with TRBJ2-1; the match to TRBD2 covers 10 bases. J was trimmed by 3 bases and V by 3 bases; bases with no gene match: 6. This CDR3 comprises 16 residues. Per germline, CDR1 SGDLS and CDR2 YYNGEE.

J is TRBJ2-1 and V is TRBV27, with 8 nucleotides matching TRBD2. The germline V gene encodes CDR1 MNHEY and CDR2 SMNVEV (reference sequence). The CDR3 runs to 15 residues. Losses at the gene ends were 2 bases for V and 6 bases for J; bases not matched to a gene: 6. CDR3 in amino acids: CASSLRGGRGNEQFF. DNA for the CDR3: TGTGCCAGCAGTTTACGGGGGGGAAGGGGCAATGAGCAGTTCTTC.

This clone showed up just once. CDR3 loop: CASSPPTVYNEQFF. The CDR3 bases are TGTGCCAGCAGCCCTCCGACTGTCTACAATGAGCAGTTCTTC. This rearrangement joins TRBV7-3 to TRBJ2-1, with D unresolved. Trimming removed 5 bases from V and 3 bases from J, with 11 bases in between. The length of the CDR3 is 14 residues. The V gene's germline CDR1 is SGHTA and CDR2 FQGTGA. The variable domain in full, with the rest retrieved from reference TRBV7-3 and TRBJ2-1, is GAGVSQTPSNKVTEKGKYVELRCDPISGHTALYWYRQSLGQGPEFLIYFQGTGAADDSGLPNDRFFAVRPEGSVSTLKIQRTERGDSAVYLCASSPPTVYNEQFFGPGTRLTVL.

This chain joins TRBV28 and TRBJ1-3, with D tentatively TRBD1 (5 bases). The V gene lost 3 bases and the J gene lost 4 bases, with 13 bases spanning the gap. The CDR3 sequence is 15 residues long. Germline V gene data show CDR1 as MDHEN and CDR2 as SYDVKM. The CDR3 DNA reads TGTGCCAGCAGTTTTTATGGAGGGGCCGGAAACACCATATATTTT. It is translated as CASSFYGGAGNTIYF.

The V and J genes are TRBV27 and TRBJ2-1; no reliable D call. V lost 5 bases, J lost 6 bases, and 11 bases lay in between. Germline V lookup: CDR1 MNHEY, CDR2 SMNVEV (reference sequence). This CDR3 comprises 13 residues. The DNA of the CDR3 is TGTGCCAGCAGTCTCGACTCCCCCAATGAGCAGTTCTTC. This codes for CASSLDSPNEQFF.

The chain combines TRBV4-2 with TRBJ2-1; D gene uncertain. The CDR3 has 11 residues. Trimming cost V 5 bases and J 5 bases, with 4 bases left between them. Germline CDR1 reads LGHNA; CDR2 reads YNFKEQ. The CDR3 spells CASSFNNEQFF. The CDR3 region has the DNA TGTGCCAGCAGCTTTAACAATGAGCAGTTCTTC.